Below, 10 T cell receptor beta chains from the same sample are listed, as sequenced in a study of T cell repertoires in cytomegalovirus infection. TCRdb re-derived calls from the reads in MiXCR, one entry per CDR3 protein. This sample carries 300,000 to 400,000 distinct CDR3 sequences, approximately 25% of them seen once, and the ten largest clones take 13%. These receptors' targets are unknown. This material consisted of cultured PBMCs, taken from culture after CMV antigen stimulation. Receptor source: a human donor in good health (CMV status not recorded). Some clones in this sample may be carry-over from other donors' samples.

The J gene is TRBJ1-1, the V gene TRBV12-3 or TRBV12-4; D not resolved. The ends were cut back, 5 bases at V and 1 base at J, with 5 bases in the middle. The CDR3 loop spans 12 amino acids. CDR3 bases: TGTGCCAGCAGTGTTACGAACACTGAAGCTTTCTTT. It specifies CASSVTNTEAFF.

The chain has TRBV6-2 or TRBV6-3 and TRBJ1-2, with D tentatively TRBD1 (5 bases). The CDR3 sequence is 13 residues long. V was cut by 4 bases and J by 4 bases, with 10 bases left in between. CDR1 and CDR2 (germline): MNHEY, SVGEGT. The CDR3 reads CASSSQGTYGYTF. The CDR3 DNA reads TGTGCCAGCAGTTCTCAGGGTACCTATGGCTACACCTTC.

The chain joins TRBV2 to TRBJ2-3; 12 bases map to TRBD2. Germline loops: CDR1 SNHLY, CDR2 FYNNEI. V trimming: 8 bases; J trimming: 5 bases; junction bases outside the gene matches: 8. CDR3 length: 15 residues. The DNA of the CDR3 is TGTGCCAGCGCCTCCGGACTAGCGGGAAGAGATACGCAGTATTTT. It is translated as CASASGLAGRDTQYF.

The rearrangement uses TRBV5-4 and TRBJ2-1; the D is unclear. This CDR3 has 13 amino acids. Per germline, CDR1 SGHNT and CDR2 YYREEE (reference sequence). V was shortened by 4 bases and J by 2 bases, with 7 bases between the two germline ends. DNA for the CDR3: TGTGCCAGCAGCCCCCTTCCCTACAATGAGCAGTTCTTC. It translates to CASSPLPYNEQFF.

The chain combines TRBV6-8 with TRBJ1-1; no firm D call. V lost 2 bases to trimming and J lost 4 bases, with 11 bases between them. The CDR3 sequence is 14 residues long. CDR1 and CDR2 (germline): MNHGY, SAAAGT. Here the CDR3 DNA reads TGTGCCAGCAGTTACCGGAGCGAAGGCACTGAAGCTTTCTTT. This encodes CASSYRSEGTEAFF.

This clonotype was counted ten times or more. The rearrangement links TRBV7-2 to TRBJ2-3; 12 bases align to TRBD2. V was pared by 6 bases and J by 5 bases, with 3 bases of the junction left unmatched. Germline CDR1 is SGHTA and CDR2 is FQGNSA. This CDR3 comprises 14 residues. The CDR3 nucleotides are TGTGCCAGCAGGAGACTAGCGGGAGAAGATACGCAGTATTTT. Protein sequence: CASRRLAGEDTQYF. The variable domain in full, with the rest retrieved from reference TRBV7-2 and TRBJ2-3, is GAGVSQSPSNKVTEKGKDVELRCDPISGHTALYWYRQSLGQGLEFLIYFQGNSAPDKSGLPSDRFSAERTGGSVSTLTIQRTQQEDSAVYLCASRRLAGEDTQYFGPGTRLTVL.

V is TRBV7-2 and J is TRBJ2-5, with 8 bases lining up with TRBD1. CDR1 SGHTA and CDR2 FQGNSA come from the germline V gene. This CDR3 contains 17 residues. Unmatched junction bases numbered 9, after V lost 1 base and J lost 2 bases. This CDR3 is CASSLGLGQGVQETQYF. CDR3 nucleotide sequence: TGTGCCAGCAGCTTAGGGCTCGGACAGGGTGTGCAAGAGACCCAGTACTTC.

The chain joins TRBV12-5 to TRBJ1-1; TRBD1 matches at 7 bases. The CDR3 totals 16 residues. CDR1 and CDR2 (germline): LGHNT, FRNRAP. V shed 2 bases and J 6 bases; nucleotides not matched to a gene: 12. The CDR3 loop is CASGLITGDSVPEAFF. Written as DNA, the CDR3 is TGTGCTAGTGGTTTGATAACAGGGGATAGTGTTCCTGAAGCTTTCTTT. Full variable domain (rest looked up from reference TRBV12-5 and TRBJ1-1): DARVTQTPRHKVTEMGQEVTMRCQPILGHNTVFWYRQTMMQGLELLAYFRNRAPLDDSGMPKDRFSAEMPDATLATLKIQPSEPRDSAVYFCASGLITGDSVPEAFFGQGTRLTVV.

The CDR3 nucleotides read TGTGCCAGCAGCTTTGCTACCGGGACATTAACCACCGGGGAGCTGTTTTTT. This sequence encodes CASSFATGTLTTGELFF. The chain employs TRBV7-8 and TRBJ2-2; the D gene is possibly TRBD1 (6 bases). CDR1 and CDR2 from the germline V gene are SGHVS and FQNEAQ. V dropped 3 bases and J dropped 4 bases, with 18 bases sitting between them. This CDR3 has 17 amino acids.

This chain links TRBV6-2 or TRBV6-3 with TRBJ2-1; D call uncertain. The germline CDR1 and CDR2 sequences are MNHEY and SVGEGT. V lost 0 bases and J lost 7, with 4 bases in between. The CDR3 covers 12 residues. CDR3 residues: CASSYSLNEQFF. The CDR3, as DNA: TGTGCCAGCAGTTACTCCCTAAATGAGCAGTTCTTC.